Below, 5 T cell receptor beta chains from the same sample are listed, as sequenced in a study of blood T cell repertoires in COVID-19. TCRdb keeps only in-frame clones here, not all; method: immunoSEQ multiplex PCR. This sample has about 190,000 clones, with around four fifths found just once. Sequencing input: peripheral blood. The receptors here all came from a woman over 75 with active or convalescent COVID-19.

The rearrangement uses TRBV29-1 and TRBJ2-7; TRBD2 is a possible D gene (6 bases). The CDR3 has 13 amino acids. Germline V gene sequence: CDR1 SQVTM, CDR2 ANQGSEA. The V end lost 7 bases, the J end lost 6 bases, and 19 bases lay between the germline ends. The CDR3 protein is CSARRRGEGEQYF. CDR3 in DNA: TGCAGCGCCCGGCGGCGGGGAGAGGGCGAGCAGTACTTC.

This chain connects TRBV2 to TRBJ1-6; D is unresolved. With 6 bases removed from V and 5 bases from J, the gap between germline ends came to 5 bases. Germline CDR1 reads SNHLY; CDR2 reads FYNNEI. The CDR3 runs 12 residues. The CDR3 sequence is CASRRDNSPLHF. For the CDR3, the DNA is TGTGCCAGCAGGAGAGATAATTCACCCCTCCACTTT.

J is TRBJ2-3 and V is TRBV7-9; D call uncertain. The ends were cut back, 5 bases at V and 1 base at J, with 19 bases in the middle. Germline V gives CDR1 SEHNR, CDR2 FQNEAQ (reference sequence). The CDR3 runs to 17 residues. This CDR3 reads CASSPTDQAKGTDTQYF. The CDR3 DNA sequence: TGTGCCAGCAGCCCCACAGATCAGGCCAAAGGCACAGATACGCAGTATTTT. The whole variable domain, filled in from reference TRBV7-9 and TRBJ2-3, reads DTGVSQNPRHKITKRGQNVTFRCDPISEHNRLYWYRQTLGQGPEFLTYFQNEAQLEKSRLLSDRFSAERPKGSFSTLEIQRTEQGDSAMYLCASSPTDQAKGTDTQYFGPGTRLTVL.

The chain links TRBV18 to TRBJ1-1, with TRBD1 as a possible D gene (5 bases). V lost 4 bases, J lost 0 bases, and 12 bases lay in between. Germline-derived CDR1 and CDR2 are KGHSH and LQKENI. The CDR3 extends over 15 amino acids. The CDR3 is CASSLAGRMNTEAFF. The CDR3 nucleotides are TGTGCCAGCTCACTGGCAGGGCGCATGAACACTGAAGCTTTCTTT.

The gene calls are TRBV6-4 and TRBJ2-7, with TRBD1 matching over 7 bases. Germline CDR1 MRHNA, CDR2 SNTAGT. After removal of 5 bases from V and 4 bases from J, the junction contained 11 bases not matched to a gene. The CDR3 is 15 residues long. CDR3 loop: CASSQEQGIGYEQYF. DNA for the CDR3: TGTGCCAGCAGTCAAGAACAGGGGATCGGGTACGAGCAGTACTTC.